What follows describes a single T cell receptor beta chain. The record originates from a study of blood T cell repertoires in COVID-19. About the research overall: Whether acute or convalescent, the COVID-19 samples came from the United States, Italy and Spain. Nucleic acid was either cDNA or gDNA, and it came from T cells, B-cell-depleted T cells, or PBMCs.

In the authors' workflow: Reference gene primer amplification gave estimated nucleated cell counts. The assay was immunoSEQ multiplex PCR, and TCRdb's table has in-frame clones only and misses some. That table is the source of V, J and clone size, and D and trimming were worked out from the DNA. The table shows 69,000 or so clones, with roughly 85% occurring only once. The J segment lost 4 bases and the V segment lost 10 bases, leaving 10 bases of the junction unmatched. The CDR3 loop spans 13 amino acids. CDR1 is SNHLY and CDR2 is FYNNEI in the germline V gene. Sample: peripheral blood. The V call is TRBV2, the J call TRBJ2-7, with 7 positions matching TRBD1. The TCR comes from a woman aged 80 or older with acute or convalescent COVID-19. CDR3 nucleotide sequence: TGTGCCACTAACTTAAACAGGGGATACGAGCAGTACTTC. Its translation: CATNLNRGYEQYF.